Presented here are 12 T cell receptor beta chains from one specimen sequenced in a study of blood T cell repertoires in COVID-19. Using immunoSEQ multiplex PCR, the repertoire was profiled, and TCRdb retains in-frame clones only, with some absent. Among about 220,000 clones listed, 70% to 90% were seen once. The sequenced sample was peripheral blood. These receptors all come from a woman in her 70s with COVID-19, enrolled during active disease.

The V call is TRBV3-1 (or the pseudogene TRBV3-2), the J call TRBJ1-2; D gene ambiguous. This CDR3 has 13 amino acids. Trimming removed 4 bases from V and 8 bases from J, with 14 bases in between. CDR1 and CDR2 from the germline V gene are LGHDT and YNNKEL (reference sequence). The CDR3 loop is CASSPLVSGGYTF. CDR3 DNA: TGTGCCAGCAGCCCCCTGGTGAGCGGAGGCTACACCTTC.

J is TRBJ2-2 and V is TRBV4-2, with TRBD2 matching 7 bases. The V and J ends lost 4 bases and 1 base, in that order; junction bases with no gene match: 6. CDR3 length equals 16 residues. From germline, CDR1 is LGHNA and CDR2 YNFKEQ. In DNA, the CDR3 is TGTGCCAGCAGCCCCCACACGGGAGGGAACACCGGGGAGCTGTTTTTT. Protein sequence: CASSPHTGGNTGELFF.

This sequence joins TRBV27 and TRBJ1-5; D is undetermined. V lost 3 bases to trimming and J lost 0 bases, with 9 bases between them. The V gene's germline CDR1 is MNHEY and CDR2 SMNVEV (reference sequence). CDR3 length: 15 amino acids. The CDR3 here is CASSLTGDSNQPQHF. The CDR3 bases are TGTGCCAGCAGTTTGACGGGAGATAGCAATCAGCCCCAGCATTTT.

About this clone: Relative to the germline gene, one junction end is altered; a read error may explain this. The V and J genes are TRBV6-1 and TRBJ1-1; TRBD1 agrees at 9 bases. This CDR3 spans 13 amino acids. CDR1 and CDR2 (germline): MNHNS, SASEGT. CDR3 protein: CASIEQGATEAFF. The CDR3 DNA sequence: TGTGCCAGCATTGAACAGGGGGCCACTGAAGCTTTCTTT.

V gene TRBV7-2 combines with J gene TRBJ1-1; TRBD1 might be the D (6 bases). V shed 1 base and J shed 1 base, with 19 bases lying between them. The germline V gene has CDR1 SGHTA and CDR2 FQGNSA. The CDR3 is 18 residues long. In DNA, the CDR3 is TGTGCCAGCAGCTTAGTGGGGACCCTGTGGGGACAGAACACTGAAGCTTTCTTT. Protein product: CASSLVGTLWGQNTEAFF.

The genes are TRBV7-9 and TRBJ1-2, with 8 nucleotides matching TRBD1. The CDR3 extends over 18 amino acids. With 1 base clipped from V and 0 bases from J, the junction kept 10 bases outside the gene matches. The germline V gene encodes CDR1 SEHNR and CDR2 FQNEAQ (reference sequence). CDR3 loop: CASSLGVGTGDTNYGYTF. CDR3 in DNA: TGTGCCAGCAGCTTAGGTGTTGGGACAGGTGACACTAACTATGGCTACACCTTC.

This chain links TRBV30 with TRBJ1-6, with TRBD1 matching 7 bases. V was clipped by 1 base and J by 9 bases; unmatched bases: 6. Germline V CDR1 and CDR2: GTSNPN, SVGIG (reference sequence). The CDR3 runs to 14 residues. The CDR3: CAWSEQGLGSPLHF. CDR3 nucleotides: TGTGCCTGGAGTGAACAGGGGTTAGGTTCACCCCTCCACTTT. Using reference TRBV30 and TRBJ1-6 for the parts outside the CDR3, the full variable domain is SQTIHQWPATLVQPVGSPLSLECTVEGTSNPNLYWYRQAAGRGLQLLFYSVGIGQISSEVPQNLSASRPQDRQFILSSKKLLLSDSGFYLCAWSEQGLGSPLHFGNGTRLTVT.

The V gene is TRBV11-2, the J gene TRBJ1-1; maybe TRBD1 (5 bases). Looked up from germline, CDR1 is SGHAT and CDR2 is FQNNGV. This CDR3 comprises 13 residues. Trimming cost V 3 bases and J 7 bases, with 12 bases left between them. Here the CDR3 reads CASSLGRAREAFF. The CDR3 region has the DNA TGTGCCAGCAGCTTGGGCAGGGCCCGTGAAGCTTTCTTT. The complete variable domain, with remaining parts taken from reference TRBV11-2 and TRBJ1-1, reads EAGVAQSPRYKIIEKRQSVAFWCNPISGHATLYWYQQILGQGPKLLIQFQNNGVVDDSQLPKDRFSAERLKGVDSTLKIQPAKLEDSAVYLCASSLGRAREAFFGQGTRLTVV.

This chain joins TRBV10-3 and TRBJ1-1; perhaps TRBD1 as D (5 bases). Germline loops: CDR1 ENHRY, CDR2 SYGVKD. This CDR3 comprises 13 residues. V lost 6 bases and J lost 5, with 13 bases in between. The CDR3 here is CAISPREETEAFF. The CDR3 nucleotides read TGTGCCATCAGCCCCAGGGAGGAGACTGAAGCTTTCTTT.

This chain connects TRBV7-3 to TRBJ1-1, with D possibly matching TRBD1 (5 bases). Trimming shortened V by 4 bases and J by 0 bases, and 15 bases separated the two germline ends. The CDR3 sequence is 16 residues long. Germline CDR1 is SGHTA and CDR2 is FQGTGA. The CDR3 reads CASSYRLREVNTEAFF. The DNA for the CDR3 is TGTGCCAGCAGCTACCGTCTCAGGGAGGTGAACACTGAAGCTTTCTTT.

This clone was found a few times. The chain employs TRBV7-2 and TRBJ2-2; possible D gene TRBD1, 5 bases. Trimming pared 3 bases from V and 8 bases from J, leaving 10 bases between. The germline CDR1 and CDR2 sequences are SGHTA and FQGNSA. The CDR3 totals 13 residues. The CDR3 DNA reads TGTGCCAGCAGCTTCCTCACAGGTGGGGAGCTGTTTTTT. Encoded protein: CASSFLTGGELFF.

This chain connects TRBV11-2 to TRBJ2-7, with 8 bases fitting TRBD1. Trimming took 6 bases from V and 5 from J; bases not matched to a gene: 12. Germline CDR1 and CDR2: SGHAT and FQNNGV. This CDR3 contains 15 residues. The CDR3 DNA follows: TGTGCCAGCAGTGGGGCCACAGGGGGAGCCGACGAGCAGTACTTC. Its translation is CASSGATGGADEQYF.